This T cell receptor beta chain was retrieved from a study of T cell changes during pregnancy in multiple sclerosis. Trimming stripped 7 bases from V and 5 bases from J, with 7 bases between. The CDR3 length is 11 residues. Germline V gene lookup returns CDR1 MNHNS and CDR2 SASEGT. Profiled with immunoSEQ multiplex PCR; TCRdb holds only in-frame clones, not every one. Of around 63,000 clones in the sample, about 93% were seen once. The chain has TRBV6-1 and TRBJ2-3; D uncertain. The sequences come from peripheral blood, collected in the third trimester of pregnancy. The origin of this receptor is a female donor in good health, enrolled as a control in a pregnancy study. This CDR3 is CASIWRDTQYF. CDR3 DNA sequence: TGTGCCAGCATCTGGAGAGATACGCAGTATTTT.